This T cell receptor (beta chain) is from a study of Graves' ophthalmopathy and Graves' hyperthyroidism. V shed 11 bases and J 0 bases; nucleotides not matched to a gene: 10. Germline CDR1 and CDR2: MNHEY and SVGAGI. This CDR3 has 15 amino acids. Investigators amplified TCR beta CDR3 regions from RNA transcripts. The workflow started with a first-round RT-PCR run with HTBI primers and then moved on to a second-round multiplex PCR. TCRdb re-analysed the multiplex PCR reads in MiXCR, keeping a single row per CDR3 protein. This sample has 660,000 or so distinct CDR3 sequences, with 35% to 45% found just once. This clonotype came up a few times. Its antigen is unknown. Exclusion covered patients with other autoimmune diseases or uncontrolled infections (as well as pregnancy or lactation). The diagnostic workup employed clinical symptoms, serum thyroxine, TRAb, thyroid ultrasound and orbital computed tomography.

Study results and caveats: Most expanded clonotypes in thyroid above 0.001 frequency also showed up in blood. Prediction of ophthalmopathy progression reached about 71% sensitivity and 72% to 75% specificity.

Material for sequencing was peripheral blood. The clonotype originates from an adult man with Graves' ophthalmopathy. The chain links TRBV6-5 to TRBJ1-3, with TRBD1 identical over 7 bases. The CDR3 here is CADSTGTDSGNTIYF. The CDR3 region has the DNA TGTGCCGACAGTACCGGGACAGACTCTGGAAACACCATATATTTT.